These 24 T cell receptor beta chains were all obtained from the same sample, sequenced in a study of blood T cell repertoires in COVID-19. Assay: immunoSEQ multiplex PCR; the TCRdb copy retains only in-frame clones and omits some. This table holds about 120,000 clones, over 60% found once. The sequencing input was peripheral blood. The origin of the receptors is a man aged 65-85 years with acute or convalescent COVID-19.

In this sample, this clone turned up a few times. The V gene is TRBV7-2, the J gene TRBJ2-5, with D possibly TRBD2 on 5 matching bases. Germline V gene sequence: CDR1 SGHTA, CDR2 FQGNSA. Between the trimmed V and J ends, which lost 4 bases and 5 bases, there was a span of 20 bases. The CDR3 is made up of 16 amino acids. The DNA for the CDR3 is TGTGCCAGCAGCTCTTCTCAACCCGGTTCGGGGGAGACCCAGTACTTC. Protein sequence: CASSSSQPGSGETQYF.

This sequence joins TRBV7-2 and TRBJ1-1, with D unclear. The CDR3 has 14 amino acids. The germline V gene encodes CDR1 SGHTA and CDR2 FQGNSA. V shed 0 bases and J shed 1 base, with 6 bases lying between them. The DNA for the CDR3 is TGTGCCAGCAGCTTAGCACAGAAGAACACTGAAGCTTTCTTT. Protein product: CASSLAQKNTEAFF.

The rearrangement uses TRBV2 and TRBJ1-1; TRBD1 matches 8 bases. V lost 6 bases, J lost 6 bases, and 6 bases stayed unmatched. The CDR3 runs 13 residues. Germline CDR1 reads SNHLY; CDR2 reads FYNNEI. CDR3 DNA sequence: TGTGCCAGCAGAGGACAGGGCTGGGCTGAAGCTTTCTTT. The encoded protein is CASRGQGWAEAFF. Together with reference TRBV2 and TRBJ1-1, the CDR3 gives the full variable domain: EPEVTQTPSHQVTQMGQEVILRCVPISNHLYFYWYRQILGQKVEFLVSFYNNEISEKSEIFDDQFSVERPDGSNFTLKIRSTKLEDSAMYFCASRGQGWAEAFFGQGTRLTVV.

This chain links TRBV6-2 or TRBV6-3 with TRBJ1-1, with TRBD1 identical over 8 bases. The CDR3 is 15 residues long. After removal of 4 bases from V and 3 bases from J, the junction contained 7 bases not matched to a gene. Germline loops: CDR1 MNHEY, CDR2 SVGEGT. The DNA for the CDR3 is TGTGCCAGCAGTTCTGACAGGGGAAGACACACTGAAGCTTTCTTT. Its protein is CASSSDRGRHTEAFF.

The CDR3 sequence: CASSQDLAGTYEQYF. CDR3 bases: TGCGCCAGCAGCCAAGACTTAGCGGGGACCTACGAGCAGTACTTC. The chain carries TRBV4-1 and TRBJ2-7, with 8 bases that match TRBD2. This CDR3 has 15 residues. Germline-derived CDR1 and CDR2 are MGHRA and YSYEKL. The ends lost 0 bases at V and 2 bases at J; junction bases unmatched: 3.

This clone was observed a handful of times. The genes are TRBV11-2 and TRBJ2-7; tentative D call: TRBD1 (6 bases). Per germline, CDR1 SGHAT and CDR2 FQNNGV. The CDR3 covers 14 residues. V was pared by 0 bases and J by 7 bases, with 13 bases between. CDR3 loop: CASSLDQGPMEQYF. The CDR3 nucleotides are TGTGCCAGCAGCTTAGATCAGGGGCCGATGGAGCAGTACTTC.

The V gene is TRBV27, the J gene TRBJ2-5; 7 bases are a match to TRBD2. The CDR3 runs 13 residues. CDR1 MNHEY and CDR2 SMNVEV come from the germline V gene (reference sequence). V trimming: 0 bases; J trimming: 5 bases; junction bases outside the gene matches: 0. Written as DNA, the CDR3 is TGTGCCAGCAGTTTATCCGGGGGGGAGACCCAGTACTTC. Translated: CASSLSGGETQYF.

The CDR3 spells CSVSTGGHYGYTF. CDR3 nucleotides: TGCAGCGTGTCAACAGGGGGTCACTATGGCTACACCTTC. The rearrangement joins TRBV29-1 to TRBJ1-2; 8 bases match TRBD1. Germline V gives CDR1 SQVTM, CDR2 ANQGSEA. J lost 3 bases, V lost 6 bases, and 6 bases had no gene match. This CDR3 spans 13 amino acids.

The chain employs TRBV28 and TRBJ2-7; tentatively, D is TRBD1 (6 bases). CDR1 MDHEN and CDR2 SYDVKM come from the germline V gene. V lost 4 bases and J lost 6, with 10 bases in between. This CDR3 is built from 12 residues. Written as DNA, the CDR3 is TGTGCCAGCAGTTCCACAGGGATCGAGCAGTACTTC. Protein sequence: CASSSTGIEQYF. Looking up the rest from reference TRBV28 and TRBJ2-7 gives the full variable domain: DVKVTQSSRYLVKRTGEKVFLECVQDMDHENMFWYRQDPGLGLRLIYFSYDVKMKEKGDIPEGYSVSREKKERFSLILESASTNQTSMYLCASSSTGIEQYFGPGTRLTVT.

The chain recombines TRBV4-2 with TRBJ2-7, with TRBD2 identical over 9 bases. Trimming cost V 1 base and J 0 bases; bases outside gene matches: 7. CDR1 is LGHNA, CDR2 YNFKEQ, per germline. This CDR3 contains 17 residues. Written as DNA, the CDR3 is TGTGCCAGCAGCCAAGGGGGTAGACTAGCGGCCTCCTACGAGCAGTACTTC. Translating it yields CASSQGGRLAASYEQYF.

V is TRBV30 and J is TRBJ2-2; D might be TRBD2 (5 bases). CDR3 length: 15 residues. The V gene lost 0 bases and the J gene lost 8 bases, with 16 bases spanning the gap. Germline V lookup: CDR1 GTSNPN, CDR2 SVGIG (reference sequence). CDR3 loop: CAWSVLGLASGELFF. CDR3 bases: TGTGCCTGGAGTGTCCTAGGTCTAGCATCTGGGGAGCTGTTTTTT.

The V call is TRBV11-3, the J call TRBJ2-3; 7 nucleotides agree with TRBD1. CDR3 length: 14 amino acids. J was trimmed by 4 bases and V by 6 bases; bases with no gene match: 7. The germline V gene has CDR1 SGHNT and CDR2 YENEEA. The CDR3 is CASSQQGPADTQYF. Here the CDR3 DNA reads TGTGCCAGCAGTCAACAGGGGCCCGCAGATACGCAGTATTTT. The whole variable domain, remainder taken from reference TRBV11-3 and TRBJ2-3, is EAGVVQSPRYKIIEKKQPVAFWCNPISGHNTLYWYLQNLGQGPELLIRYENEEAVDDSQLPKDRFSAERLKGVDSTLKIQPAELGDSAVYLCASSQQGPADTQYFGPGTRLTVL.

The rearrangement links TRBV19 to TRBJ1-5; 8 nucleotides agree with TRBD1. Germline CDR1 reads LNHDA; CDR2 reads SQIVND (reference sequence). The CDR3 covers 14 residues. V shed 5 bases and J 6 bases; nucleotides not matched to a gene: 6. CDR3 in DNA: TGTGCCAGTAGTCCCACAGGGGGTGGTCAGCCCCAGCATTTT. Encoded protein: CASSPTGGGQPQHF.

V gene TRBV2 combines with J gene TRBJ1-5, with 7 bases fitting TRBD1. Germline V gene sequence: CDR1 SNHLY, CDR2 FYNNEI. V was clipped by 1 base and J by 7 bases; unmatched bases: 10. CDR3 length: 16 residues. The CDR3 region is CASSEEGAGFGQPQHF. CDR3 DNA: TGTGCCAGCAGTGAAGAGGGGGCAGGGTTCGGACAGCCCCAGCATTTT. Filled out from reference TRBV2 and TRBJ1-5, the complete variable domain reads EPEVTQTPSHQVTQMGQEVILRCVPISNHLYFYWYRQILGQKVEFLVSFYNNEISEKSEIFDDQFSVERPDGSNFTLKIRSTKLEDSAMYFCASSEEGAGFGQPQHFGDGTRLSIL.

The chain links TRBV11-2 to TRBJ2-1; TRBD2 matches 7 bases. After removal of 5 bases from V and 6 bases from J, the junction contained 10 bases not matched to a gene. The CDR3 totals 15 residues. CDR1 is SGHAT and CDR2 is FQNNGV in the germline V gene. DNA of the CDR3: TGTGCCAGCAGCCTCTCCGGACTAGGCGGCAATGAGCAGTTCTTC. This translates into CASSLSGLGGNEQFF.

The rearrangement links TRBV19 to TRBJ2-7, with 7 nucleotides matching TRBD1. The CDR3 consists of 14 residues. The junction had 4 bases not matched to a gene; V was cut back by 3 bases and J by 2 bases. Germline V gives CDR1 LNHDA, CDR2 SQIVND (reference sequence). CDR3: CASSIQGEAYEQYF. The DNA of the CDR3 is TGTGCCAGTAGTATCCAGGGGGAAGCCTACGAGCAGTACTTC.

This chain connects TRBV5-1 to TRBJ2-3; 7 bases match TRBD2. Germline-derived CDR1 and CDR2 are SGHRS and YFSETQ. The J segment lost 5 bases and the V segment lost 3 bases, leaving 9 bases of the junction unmatched. The CDR3 covers 15 residues. The CDR3 reads CASSSVAGEIDTQYF. For the CDR3, the DNA is TGCGCCAGCAGCTCCGTTGCGGGAGAAATAGATACGCAGTATTTT.

The DNA of the CDR3 is TGTGCCAGCTCTTCCTACCCACTGGCGGCAAGCTCCTACAATGAGCAGTTCTTC. It codes for CASSSYPLAASSYNEQFF. The chain has TRBV18 and TRBJ2-1; no clear D. The germline V gene has CDR1 KGHSH and CDR2 LQKENI. The length of the CDR3 is 18 residues. V shed 6 bases and J shed 0 bases, with 21 bases lying between them.

A single count supports this clone. J is TRBJ2-7 and V is TRBV29-1; D is possibly TRBD2 (6 bases). CDR1 and CDR2 from the germline V gene are SQVTM and ANQGSEA. The CDR3 totals 15 residues. Trimming shortened V by 3 bases and J by 1 base, and 16 bases separated the two germline ends. CDR3: CSVEGDSRQSYEQYF. The DNA for the CDR3 is TGCAGCGTTGAGGGGGACTCGCGTCAATCCTACGAGCAGTACTTC.

V gene TRBV7-6 combines with J gene TRBJ1-4; 7 bases align to TRBD1. V lost 6 bases, J lost 5 bases, and 6 bases stayed unmatched. The germline V gene encodes CDR1 SGHVS and CDR2 FNYEAQ. The CDR3 sequence is 14 residues long. CDR3 sequence (DNA): TGTGCCAGCAGTCGGACAGGTCCGAATGAAAAACTGTTTTTT. Translated: CASSRTGPNEKLFF.

The chain is built from TRBV4-2 and TRBJ2-3; TRBD2 matches at 10 bases. Trimming took 2 bases from V and 0 from J; bases not matched to a gene: 5. There are 17 residues in the CDR3. Per the germline V gene, CDR1 is LGHNA and CDR2 is YNFKEQ. CDR3 sequence: CASSQPETSGSTDTQYF. DNA for the CDR3: TGTGCCAGCAGCCAACCAGAGACTAGCGGGAGCACAGATACGCAGTATTTT.

The J gene is TRBJ2-1, the V gene TRBV10-1; 8 nucleotides agree with TRBD2. Germline CDR1 is WNHNN and CDR2 is SYGVQD (reference sequence). CDR3 length: 16 residues. J gave up 8 bases and V 7 bases, and 16 bases lay outside the gene matches. The chain's CDR3 is CASTGGGRPHRHEQFF. Written as DNA, the CDR3 is TGCGCCAGCACGGGAGGGGGACGCCCACATCGGCATGAGCAGTTCTTC.

The chain links TRBV30 to TRBJ1-5, with unresolved D. Germline-derived CDR1 and CDR2 are GTSNPN and SVGIG (reference sequence). This CDR3 has 13 amino acids. Trimming took off 2 bases at V and 7 bases at J, with 12 bases between the two ends. CDR3 nucleotides: TGTGCCTGGAGTTTCCAAGCGGGGCAGCCCCAGCATTTT. Protein product: CAWSFQAGQPQHF.

The chain employs TRBV7-2 and TRBJ1-1; possibly TRBD1 for D (6 bases). The CDR3 covers 15 residues. V lost 1 base and J lost 6, with 15 bases in between. Germline assignment: CDR1 SGHTA and CDR2 FQGNSA. Here the CDR3 DNA reads TGTGCCAGCAGCTTAGAGTCGCAGGGGTATGCTGAAGCTTTCTTT. Residues: CASSLESQGYAEAFF.